Listed below are T cell receptor beta chains from one sample, sequenced in a study of technical replicates of blood from several donors. Libraries were prepared by immunoSEQ multiplex PCR; TCRdb keeps only in-frame clonotypes and omits some of them. The sample contains about 58,000 clones, over 85% of which appear only once. Input material: PBMCs. The receptors stem from a human donor in good health. Some clones in this sample may be carry-over from other donors' samples. The conserved cysteine and the conserved F or W are not part of the CDR3 here. Clone size, where shown, is once, few, many, or a class for clones that have expanded.

14	-	TRBV4-2	TRBJ1-2	ASSQDTGQGNYGYT
13	-	TRBV7-2	TRBJ1-2	ASSLGGSRDYGYT
15	-	TRBV4-3	TRBJ2-3	ASSQGIVAGGTDTQY
11	-	TRBV27	TRBJ1-2	ASSLLGGVGYT
12	once	TRBV6-5	TRBJ1-5	ASRTGGDNQPQH
9	-	TRBV29-1	TRBJ1-2	SVERENGYT
13	-	TRBV6-1	TRBJ2-7	ASRFWGGNSYEQY
12	-	TRBV18	TRBJ1-1	ASSPSGGGPEAF
13	once	TRBV6-6	TRBJ1-3	ASKGEGSSGNTIY
11	-	TRBV5-1	TRBJ1-4	ATRRGAGEKLF
11	-	TRBV11-2	TRBJ2-1	ASRGLSGNEQF
13	-	TRBV14	TRBJ1-2	ASSQEGGFGYGYT